The 30 T cell receptor beta chains below all came from one sample that was sequenced in a study of cytomegalovirus exposure and HLA in healthy donors. PCR primers comprised 60 Vbeta and 13 Jbeta primers. Assay used: immunoSEQ multiplex PCR; TCRdb lists only in-frame clones, some missing. The table lists fewer than 250,000 clones, under 85% of them singletons. The material sequenced was PBMCs. The receptors were sampled from a young woman in good health and CMV-seronegative.

The chain has TRBV5-1 and TRBJ2-1; the D gene is possibly TRBD2 (5 bases). CDR3 length equals 14 residues. Germline lookup yields CDR1 SGHRS and CDR2 YFSETQ. Trimming shortened V by 5 bases and J by 9 bases, and 18 bases separated the two germline ends. In DNA, the CDR3 is TGCGCCAGCAGTAGTACGGCAGAGGCGGGTGAGCAGTTCTTC. The encoded protein is CASSSTAEAGEQFF.

The chain combines TRBV28 with TRBJ2-3; a weak D match, TRBD1 (5 bases). CDR1 is MDHEN, CDR2 SYDVKM, per germline. CDR3 length: 14 residues. The germline V and J ends were trimmed by 5 bases and 5 bases, with 14 bases remaining between them. The CDR3 region has the DNA TGTGCCAGCAGTCTCTCCAGGGTCCAAGATACGCAGTATTTT. The encoded protein is CASSLSRVQDTQYF. The full variable domain, its missing parts supplied by reference TRBV28 and TRBJ2-3, is DVKVTQSSRYLVKRTGEKVFLECVQDMDHENMFWYRQDPGLGLRLIYFSYDVKMKEKGDIPEGYSVSREKKERFSLILESASTNQTSMYLCASSLSRVQDTQYFGPGTRLTVL.

The chain recombines TRBV6-5 with TRBJ1-3, with no clear D. Germline V gene sequence: CDR1 MNHEY, CDR2 SVGAGI. The V end was cut by 7 bases, the J end by 1 base, with 11 bases between. There are 14 residues in the CDR3. The chain's CDR3 is CASTAGRSGNTIYF. The CDR3 bases are TGTGCCAGCACCGCGGGCCGATCTGGAAACACCATATATTTT.

The gene calls are TRBV27 and TRBJ2-1; TRBD2 matches 9 bases. V lost 7 bases to trimming and J lost 2 bases; unmatched junction nucleotides: 18. Germline V gene sequence: CDR1 MNHEY, CDR2 SMNVEV (reference sequence). CDR3 size: 19 residues. In nucleotides, the CDR3 is TGTGCCAGCACCACGACTTGGGGGCAAGGCGGGAGGGCCTACAATGAGCAGTTCTTC. It is translated as CASTTTWGQGGRAYNEQFF.

This chain links TRBV28 with TRBJ1-2, with TRBD1 matching 9 bases. The CDR3 spans 14 residues. Germline CDR1 reads MDHEN; CDR2 reads SYDVKM. J was trimmed by 2 bases and V by 4 bases; bases with no gene match: 2. CDR3 sequence (DNA): TGTGCCAGCAGTTCACAGGGGGCGAACTATGGCTACACCTTC. This encodes CASSSQGANYGYTF.

CDR3 protein: CASSLTGLAGTGEQFF. In DNA form, the CDR3 reads TGCGCCAGCAGCCTTACGGGACTAGCGGGGACGGGTGAGCAGTTCTTC. The chain employs TRBV4-1 and TRBJ2-1; 13 nucleotides match TRBD2. With V trimmed by 4 bases and J by 9 bases, 9 bases remained unmatched. This CDR3 has 16 residues. Germline-derived CDR1 and CDR2 are MGHRA and YSYEKL.

The table lists this clone with a few counts. CDR3 nucleotide sequence: TGTGCCAGCAGCCTGGGACTAGCGGGGAGCGAGCAGTACTTC. This encodes CASSLGLAGSEQYF. The rearrangement uses TRBV5-4 and TRBJ2-7, with 13 bases identical to TRBD2. Germline V lookup: CDR1 SGHNT, CDR2 YYREEE (reference sequence). This CDR3 is built from 14 residues. J gave up 6 bases and V 4 bases, and 4 bases lay outside the gene matches.

The rearrangement links TRBV6-6 to TRBJ2-6, with D maybe TRBD1 (6 bases). V lost 4 bases and J 4 bases, leaving 8 bases between the germline ends. The CDR3 spans 14 residues. Germline V gives CDR1 MNHNY, CDR2 SVGAGI (reference sequence). CDR3 bases: TGTGCCAGCAGTTGGGGGCCGGGGGCCAACGTCCTGACTTTC. This codes for CASSWGPGANVLTF.

The chain has TRBV7-2 and TRBJ2-5, with 7 bases fitting TRBD2. The length of the CDR3 is 13 residues. From germline, CDR1 is SGHTA and CDR2 FQGNSA. V trimming: 3 bases; J trimming: 5 bases; junction bases outside the gene matches: 3. The CDR3 nucleotides are TGTGCCAGCAGCTTGGGAGGGGTCGAGACCCAGTACTTC. Translated, it gives CASSLGGVETQYF.

The chain couples TRBV5-1 to TRBJ2-7; D unclear. The CDR3 totals 13 residues. Trimming stripped 1 base from V and 3 bases from J, with 8 bases between. Germline loops: CDR1 SGHRS, CDR2 YFSETQ. CDR3 amino acids: CASSLTDNYEQYF. The CDR3 coding sequence is TGCGCCAGCAGCTTGACAGATAACTACGAGCAGTACTTC.

This sequence joins TRBV7-8 and TRBJ2-1; the match to TRBD2 covers 7 bases. The V gene end was trimmed by 1 base and the J gene end by 3 bases; junction bases not matched to a gene: 3. Germline assignment: CDR1 SGHVS and CDR2 FQNEAQ. This CDR3 is 15 amino acids long. As DNA, the CDR3 is TGTGCCAGCAGCTTAGAATTAGCGGGCTACAATGAGCAGTTCTTC. Protein: CASSLELAGYNEQFF.

J is TRBJ1-1 and V is TRBV30, with 8 nucleotides matching TRBD1. The CDR3 loop spans 14 amino acids. Per germline, CDR1 GTSNPN and CDR2 SVGIG (reference sequence). V shed 0 bases, J shed 6 bases, and the junction held 6 bases outside the gene matches. The CDR3 loop reads CAWSVSRTGSEAFF. The CDR3 region has the DNA TGTGCCTGGAGTGTGAGCCGGACAGGGTCTGAAGCTTTCTTT.

A few counts support this clone. The V and J genes are TRBV19 and TRBJ2-2; 9 bases agree with TRBD1. There are 12 residues in the CDR3. Trimming at V came to 8 bases and at J to 7 bases, leaving 2 bases not matched to a gene. Germline V gives CDR1 LNHDA, CDR2 SQIVND (reference sequence). For the CDR3, the DNA is TGTGCCAGTGGACAGGGGATCGGGGAGCTGTTTTTT. The encoded protein is CASGQGIGELFF. Based on the CDR3 plus reference TRBV19 and TRBJ2-2, the full variable domain is DGGITQSPKYLFRKEGQNVTLSCEQNLNHDAMYWYRQDPGQGLRLIYYSQIVNDFQKGDIAEGYSVSREKKESFPLTVTSAQKNPTAFYLCASGQGIGELFFGEGSRLTVL.

The chain is built from TRBV27 and TRBJ1-1; the match to TRBD1 covers 8 bases. CDR1 and CDR2 (germline): MNHEY, SMNVEV (reference sequence). This CDR3 contains 14 residues. The ends lost 4 bases at V and 5 bases at J; junction bases unmatched: 6. The CDR3 bases are TGTGCCAGCAGTTCGACAGGGGTTCGAACTGAAGCTTTCTTT. This translates into CASSSTGVRTEAFF.

V and J are TRBV10-3 and TRBJ1-2; TRBD1 might be the D (6 bases). The V gene lost 5 bases and the J gene lost 5 bases, with 12 bases spanning the gap. Germline values: CDR1 ENHRY, CDR2 SYGVKD. This CDR3 region has 13 residues. CDR3 region: CAISPAGVYGYTF. For the CDR3, the DNA is TGTGCCATCAGTCCCGCAGGGGTGTATGGCTACACCTTC.

Only a few counts were recorded for this clone. The V and J genes are TRBV5-6 and TRBJ1-4, with D possibly matching TRBD1 (5 bases). CDR1 SGHDT and CDR2 YYEEEE come from the germline V gene. This CDR3 has 15 amino acids. V was pared by 5 bases and J by 0 bases, with 11 bases between. The CDR3, as DNA: TGTGCCAGCAGGTGGTGGGGGGCAACTAATGAAAAACTGTTTTTT. Amino acid sequence: CASRWWGATNEKLFF.

This rearrangement joins TRBV4-1 to TRBJ2-1, with TRBD2 as a possible D gene (5 bases). The CDR3 totals 15 residues. Trimming stripped 3 bases from V and 8 bases from J, with 17 bases between. CDR1 MGHRA and CDR2 YSYEKL come from the germline V gene. DNA of the CDR3: TGCGCCAGCAGCCAGCAAGCGGCCCCAGGCCATGAGCAGTTCTTC. Protein: CASSQQAAPGHEQFF.

This chain links TRBV9 with TRBJ1-2; D is perhaps TRBD1 (6 bases). CDR1 and CDR2 (germline): SGDLS, YYNGEE. Trimming took off 4 bases at V and 2 bases at J, with 21 bases between the two ends. This CDR3 has 17 residues. CDR3 sequence: CASSPLGQGFENYGYTF. In nucleotides, the CDR3 is TGTGCCAGCAGCCCTTTGGGGCAGGGGTTTGAAAACTATGGCTACACCTTC.

The chain combines TRBV28 with TRBJ2-2; 14 nucleotides line up with TRBD2. V lost 8 bases to trimming and J lost 4 bases; unmatched junction nucleotides: 6. CDR3 length: 16 residues. CDR1 MDHEN and CDR2 SYDVKM come from the germline V gene. Written as DNA, the CDR3 is TGTGCCAGCCTGGGACTAGCGGGGGTGCGCACCGGGGAGCTGTTTTTT. It specifies CASLGLAGVRTGELFF.

CDR3 protein: CASSLGGRHEQYF. Here the CDR3 DNA reads TGTGCCAGCAGCTTGGGGGGGAGGCACGAGCAGTACTTC. The chain is built from TRBV5-6 and TRBJ2-7; a weak D match, TRBD2 (6 bases). This CDR3 is built from 13 residues. With 0 bases removed from V and 5 bases from J, the gap between germline ends came to 9 bases. The germline gives CDR1 SGHDT, CDR2 YYEEEE. The full variable domain, in which reference TRBV5-6 and TRBJ2-7 provide the parts outside the CDR3, is DAGVTQSPTHLIKTRGQQVTLRCSPKSGHDTVSWYQQALGQGPQFIFQYYEEEERQRGNFPDRFSGHQFPNYSSELNVNALLLGDSALYLCASSLGGRHEQYFGPGTRLTVT.

The genes are TRBV4-2 and TRBJ2-7; 8 nucleotides agree with TRBD1. Germline assignment: CDR1 LGHNA and CDR2 YNFKEQ. The CDR3 is made up of 18 amino acids. V lost 0 bases, J lost 5 bases, and 15 bases stayed unmatched. CDR3 in amino acids: CASSQDLGFGRGPNEQYF. The CDR3 DNA reads TGTGCCAGCAGCCAAGATCTCGGGTTTGGCAGGGGGCCCAACGAGCAGTACTTC.

J is TRBJ2-6 and V is TRBV5-1; D remains ambiguous. Germline CDR1 and CDR2: SGHRS and YFSETQ. V was pared by 0 bases and J by 0 bases, with 13 bases between. The length of the CDR3 is 18 residues. CDR3 nucleotide sequence: TGCGCCAGCAGCTTGGTAGACTGGGTTAGCTCTGGGGCCAACGTCCTGACTTTC. This sequence encodes CASSLVDWVSSGANVLTF.

This clone occurred once. The rearrangement uses TRBV19 and TRBJ2-3, with 8 bases lining up with TRBD1. This CDR3 contains 14 residues. CDR1 is LNHDA, CDR2 SQIVND, per germline (reference sequence). Trimming at V came to 7 bases and at J to 1 base, leaving 4 bases not matched to a gene. The CDR3 loop reads CASNAGQGTDTQYF. The CDR3 DNA follows: TGTGCCAGTAACGCGGGACAGGGCACAGATACGCAGTATTTT. The full variable domain, completed using reference TRBV19 and TRBJ2-3, is DGGITQSPKYLFRKEGQNVTLSCEQNLNHDAMYWYRQDPGQGLRLIYYSQIVNDFQKGDIAEGYSVSREKKESFPLTVTSAQKNPTAFYLCASNAGQGTDTQYFGPGTRLTVL.

The chain carries TRBV18 and TRBJ1-6, with TRBD1 matching over 8 bases. Germline V gene data show CDR1 as KGHSH and CDR2 as LQKENI. V lost 2 bases to trimming and J lost 10 bases; unmatched junction nucleotides: 4. The CDR3 is made up of 14 amino acids. As DNA, the CDR3 is TGTGCCAGCTCACCAAGGACAGGGAAATCACCCCTCCACTTT. This translates into CASSPRTGKSPLHF. Full variable domain (outside the CDR3, taken from reference TRBV18 and TRBJ1-6): NAGVMQNPRHLVRRRGQEARLRCSPMKGHSHVYWYRQLPEEGLKFMVYLQKENIIDESGMPKERFSAEFPKEGPSILRIQQVVRGDSAAYFCASSPRTGKSPLHFGNGTRLTVT.

This clone showed up just a few times. This rearrangement joins TRBV6-1 to TRBJ2-7, with D perhaps TRBD1 (7 bases). CDR3 length: 13 amino acids. Per the germline V gene, CDR1 is MNHNS and CDR2 is SASEGT. V was shortened by 2 bases and J by 3 bases, with 8 bases between the two germline ends. The chain's CDR3 is CASSEQGGYEQYF. CDR3 nucleotide sequence: TGTGCCAGCAGTGAACAGGGGGGCTACGAGCAGTACTTC.

The genes are TRBV11-2 and TRBJ1-1, with a tentative D call TRBD1 (6 bases). The length of the CDR3 is 12 residues. Germline lookup yields CDR1 SGHAT and CDR2 FQNNGV. Trimming took off 9 bases at V and 5 bases at J, with 13 bases between the two ends. In DNA, the CDR3 is TGTGCCAGTCTCCAGGGGAAAACTGAAGCTTTCTTT. Translating it yields CASLQGKTEAFF.

The chain has TRBV9 and TRBJ2-7; D not certain. V was pared by 6 bases and J by 1 base, with 11 bases between. The germline V gene has CDR1 SGDLS and CDR2 YYNGEE. The length of the CDR3 is 13 residues. CDR3 amino acids: CASNPRTSYEQYF. The CDR3 nucleotides read TGTGCCAGCAATCCTAGAACATCCTACGAGCAGTACTTC.

As for this clone: At one end the junction does not follow the germline gene, possibly because of a read error. The chain uses TRBV7-9 and TRBJ1-5; D is possibly TRBD1 (5 bases). The CDR3 contains 14 residues. In germline, CDR1 is SEHNR, CDR2 FQNEAQ (reference sequence). The CDR3 DNA reads as TGTTCCAGCAGCTTTGACAGCAGCAATCAGCCCCAGCATTTT. Its translation is CSSSFDSSNQPQHF.

V usage is TRBV5-1 and J usage is TRBJ1-4; TRBD1 might be the D (5 bases). Germline-derived CDR1 and CDR2 are SGHRS and YFSETQ. V shed 0 bases and J shed 0 bases, with 9 bases lying between them. This CDR3 comprises 16 residues. The CDR3 spells CASSLEGPTTNEKLFF. The DNA for the CDR3 is TGCGCCAGCAGCTTGGAGGGGCCGACAACTAATGAAAAACTGTTTTTT.

The chain has TRBV5-4 and TRBJ1-1, with D possibly being TRBD1 (5 bases). This CDR3 spans 14 amino acids. The germline V gene has CDR1 SGHNT and CDR2 YYREEE (reference sequence). Trimming stripped 4 bases from V and 4 bases from J, with 14 bases between. CDR3 bases: TGTGCCAGCAGCCCGGGGGGGGAAGGCACTGAAGCTTTCTTT. Encoded protein: CASSPGGEGTEAFF.